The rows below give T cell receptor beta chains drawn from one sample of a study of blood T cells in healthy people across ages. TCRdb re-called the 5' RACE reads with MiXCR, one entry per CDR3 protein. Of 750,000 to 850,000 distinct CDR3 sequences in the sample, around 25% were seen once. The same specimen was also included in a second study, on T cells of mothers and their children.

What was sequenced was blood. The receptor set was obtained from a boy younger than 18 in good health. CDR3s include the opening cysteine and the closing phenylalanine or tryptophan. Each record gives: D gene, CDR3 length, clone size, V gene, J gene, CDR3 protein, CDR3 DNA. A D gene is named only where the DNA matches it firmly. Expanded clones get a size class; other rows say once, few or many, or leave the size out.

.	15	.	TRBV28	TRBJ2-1	CASSWEGVVVGEQFF	TGTGCCAGCAGTTGGGAGGGGGTTGTAGTCGGTGAGCAGTTCTTC
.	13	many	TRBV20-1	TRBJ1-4	CSAPRGANEKLFF	TGCAGTGCGCCTAGGGGAGCTAATGAAAAACTGTTTTTT
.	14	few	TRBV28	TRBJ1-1	CASSRGWGNTEAFF	TGTGCCAGCAGTCGAGGGTGGGGGAACACTGAAGCTTTCTTT
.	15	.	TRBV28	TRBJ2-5	CASSLYSTGRETQYF	TGTGCCAGCAGTTTATATAGTACAGGGAGAGAGACCCAGTACTTC
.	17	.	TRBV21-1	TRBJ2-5	CASSKAPLGLWRETQYF	TGTGCCAGCAGCAAAGCTCCCTTGGGCCTCTGGAGGGAGACCCAGTACTTC
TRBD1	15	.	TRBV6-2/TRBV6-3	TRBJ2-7	CASSNHRTGGNEQYF	TGTGCCAGCAGTAACCACCGGACAGGGGGCAACGAGCAGTACTTC
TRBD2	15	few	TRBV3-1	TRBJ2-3	CASSPGTTGWDTQYF	TGTGCCAGCAGTCCCGGGACTACCGGTTGGGATACGCAGTATTTT
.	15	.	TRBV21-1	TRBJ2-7	CASSKGTGRFNEQYF	TGTGCCAGCAGCAAGGGGACAGGGAGGTTCAACGAGCAGTACTTC
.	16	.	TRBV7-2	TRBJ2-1	CASSYYGTGKHNEQFF	TGTGCCAGCAGCTACTACGGGACCGGTAAGCACAATGAGCAGTTCTTC
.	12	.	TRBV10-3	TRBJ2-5	CATRSDQETQYF	TGTGCCACCCGGTCGGATCAAGAGACCCAGTACTTC
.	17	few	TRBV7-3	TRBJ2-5	CASSLIGGFPYQETQYF	TGTGCCAGCAGCTTAATAGGAGGGTTTCCGTACCAAGAGACCCAGTACTTC
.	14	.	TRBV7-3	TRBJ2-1	CASSHSSGYNEQFF	TGTGCCAGCAGCCACTCGTCGGGATACAATGAGCAGTTCTTC
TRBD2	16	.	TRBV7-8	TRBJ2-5	CASSATGGSPQETQYF	TGTGCCAGCAGCGCAACGGGAGGGAGTCCTCAAGAGACCCAGTACTTC
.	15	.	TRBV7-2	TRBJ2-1	CASGAGATRDNEQFF	TGTGCCAGCGGGGCGGGGGCCACTAGGGACAATGAGCAGTTCTTC
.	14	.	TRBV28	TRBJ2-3	CASSRALVLDTQYF	TGTGCCAGCAGTCGGGCGCTAGTGTTAGATACGCAGTATTTT
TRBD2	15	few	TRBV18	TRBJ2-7	CASSRSGTDTYEQYF	TGTGCCAGCTCACGTAGCGGGACTGATACCTACGAGCAGTACTTC
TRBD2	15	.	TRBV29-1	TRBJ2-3	CSVVGLAGSTDTQYF	TGCAGCGTTGTCGGGCTAGCGGGAAGCACAGATACGCAGTATTTT
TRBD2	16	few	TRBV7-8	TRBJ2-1	CASSFLLAGTYNEQFF	TGTGCCAGCAGCTTTTTACTAGCGGGGACCTACAATGAGCAGTTCTTC
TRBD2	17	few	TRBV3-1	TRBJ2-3	CASSQEVAGGSLDTQYF	TGTGCCAGCAGCCAAGAAGTCGCGGGGGGGAGCTTAGATACGCAGTATTTT
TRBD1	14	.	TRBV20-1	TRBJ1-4	CSASPQGAYEKLFF	TGCAGTGCTAGCCCCCAGGGGGCGTATGAAAAACTGTTTTTT
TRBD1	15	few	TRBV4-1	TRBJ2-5	CASSPSAGGKETQYF	TGCGCCAGCAGCCCCTCGGCAGGGGGTAAGGAGACCCAGTACTTC
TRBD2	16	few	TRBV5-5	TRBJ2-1	CAGSYRGGSLGNEQFF	TGTGCCGGCAGCTATCGGGGGGGCAGTCTTGGGAATGAGCAGTTCTTC
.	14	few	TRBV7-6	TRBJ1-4	CASSRDTFNEKLFF	TGTGCCAGCAGCAGGGACACCTTTAATGAAAAACTGTTTTTT
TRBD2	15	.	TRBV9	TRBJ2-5	CASSSREGLRGTQYF	TGTGCTAGCAGCTCCCGGGAGGGCCTGAGGGGGACCCAGTACTTC
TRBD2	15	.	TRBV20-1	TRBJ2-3	CSARVASGVTDTQYF	TGCAGTGCTAGAGTGGCTAGCGGGGTGACAGATACGCAGTATTTT
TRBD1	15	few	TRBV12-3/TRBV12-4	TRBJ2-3	CASRKQGASTDAQYF	TGTGCCAGCAGAAAGCAGGGGGCAAGCACAGATGCGCAGTATTTT
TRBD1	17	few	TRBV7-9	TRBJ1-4	CASSLVRGQGTNEKLFF	TGTGCCAGCAGCTTAGTGAGGGGGCAGGGAACTAATGAAAAACTGTTTTTT
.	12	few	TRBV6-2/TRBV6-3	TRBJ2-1	CASTEDSIGQFF	TGTGCCAGCACCGAGGACTCCATAGGGCAGTTCTTC
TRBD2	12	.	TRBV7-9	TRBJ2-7	CACGTSGYEQYF	TGTGCCTGTGGGACTAGCGGCTACGAGCAGTACTTC
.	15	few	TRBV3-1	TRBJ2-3	CASRTGGENTDTQYF	TGTGCCAGCAGGACAGGCGGAGAGAACACAGATACGCAGTATTTT
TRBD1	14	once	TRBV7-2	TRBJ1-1	CASSTTGTGLKAFF	TGTGCCAGCAGCACAACCGGGACAGGTCTTAAAGCTTTCTTT
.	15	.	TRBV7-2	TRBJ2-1	CASSFGGHSYNEQFF	TGTGCCAGCAGCTTCGGGGGGCACTCCTACAATGAGCAGTTCTTC
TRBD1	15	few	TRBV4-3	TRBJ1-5	CASSQDAGGDQPQHF	TGCGCCAGCAGCCAAGATGCAGGGGGCGATCAGCCCCAGCATTTT
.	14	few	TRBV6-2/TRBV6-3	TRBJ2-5	CASSYGHGGGTQYF	TGTGCCAGCAGTTACGGACACGGGGGTGGGACCCAGTACTTC
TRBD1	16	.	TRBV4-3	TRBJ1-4	CASSQDRDSEGEKLFF	TGCGCCAGCAGCCAAGATAGGGACAGTGAGGGAGAAAAACTGTTTTTT
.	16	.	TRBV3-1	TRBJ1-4	CASSQLNSGVREKLFF	TGTGCCAGCAGCCAATTAAACTCGGGGGTACGGGAAAAACTGTTTTTT